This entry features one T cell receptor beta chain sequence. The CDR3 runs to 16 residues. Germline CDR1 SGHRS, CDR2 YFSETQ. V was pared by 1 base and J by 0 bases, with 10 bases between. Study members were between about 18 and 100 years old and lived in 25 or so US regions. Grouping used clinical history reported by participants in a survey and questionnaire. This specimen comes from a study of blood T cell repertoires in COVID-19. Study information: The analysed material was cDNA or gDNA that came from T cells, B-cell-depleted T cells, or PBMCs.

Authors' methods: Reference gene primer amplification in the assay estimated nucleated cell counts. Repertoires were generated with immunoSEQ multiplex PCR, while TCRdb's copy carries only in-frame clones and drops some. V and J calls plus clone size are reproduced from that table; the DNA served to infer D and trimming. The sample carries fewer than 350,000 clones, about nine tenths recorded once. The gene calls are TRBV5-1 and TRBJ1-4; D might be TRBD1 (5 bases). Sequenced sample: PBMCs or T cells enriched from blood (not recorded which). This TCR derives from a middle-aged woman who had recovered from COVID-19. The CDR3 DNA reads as TGCGCCAGCAGCTTGCAGGGTGGGCCAACTAATGAAAAACTGTTTTTT. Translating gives CASSLQGGPTNEKLFF.